The present TCR beta chain was sequenced within a study of T-cell reconstitution after alpha-beta-depleted transplantation in children. Unique molecular identifiers tagged the TCRbeta library. TCRdb processed the PCR reads anew with MiXCR; each CDR3 protein has one entry. The sample records under 450,000 distinct CDR3 sequences, about 14% being singletons. This clonotype was picked up a small number of times. CDR1 is MNHEY and CDR2 is SMNVEV in the germline V gene (reference sequence). V gave up 3 bases and J gave up 9 bases; unmatched junction bases: 4. The CDR3 totals 15 residues. The V gene is TRBV27, the J gene TRBJ2-1, with 14 bases identical to TRBD2. The sample was PBMCs, taken from the stem cell graft. The sequence was collected from a human donor who donated a stem cell graft to a child with Fanconi anemia. The CDR3 protein is CASSLGLAGVGEQFF. The CDR3 region has the DNA TGTGCCAGCAGTTTGGGACTAGCGGGGGTAGGTGAGCAGTTCTTC.